This T cell receptor (beta chain) appears in the sequencing data of a study of T cell repertoires in cytomegalovirus infection. The wider study: Indicated by public TCR beta signatures were CMV infection and matching HLA type.

The CDR3 is 19 amino acids. CDR1 is LGHNT, CDR2 FRNRAP, per germline. The V gene end was trimmed by 1 base and the J gene end by 2 bases; junction bases not matched to a gene: 10. One entry per CDR3 protein results from TCRdb running MiXCR on the reads. The sample has 900,000 to 950,000 distinct CDR3 sequences, approximately 32% seen once. Remarks on this clonotype: Its antigen remains unknown.

The study's findings and limits: In two of eight donors, the top clonotype was HLA-C-restricted CMV-specific. The cumulative frequency of public TCR beta families identified carriers of CMV plus the relevant HLA.

This sample comprised cultured CD8+ T cells from PBMCs, obtained from culture after CMV antigen stimulation. V usage is TRBV12-5 and J usage is TRBJ2-3; 12 bases map to TRBD2. The clonotype comes from a human donor in good health (CMV status not recorded). Some clones in this sample may be carry-over from other donors' samples. CDR3 in amino acids: CASGLATRLAGAYTDTQYF. Here the CDR3 DNA reads TGTGCTAGTGGTTTGGCTACCCGACTAGCGGGGGCCTACACAGATACGCAGTATTTT.